The present TCR beta chain was sequenced within a study of CD8+ T cells in alopecia areata. As for treatment: oral pan-JAK inhibitor, 5-10 mg twice daily. Peripheral blood, together with lesional scalp punch biopsies, was collected from alopecia areata patients. This CDR3 region has 13 residues. Per the germline V gene, CDR1 is SQVTM and CDR2 is ANQGSEA. V lost 7 bases and J lost 1; bases outside the gene matches: 5. It was cDNA, reverse transcribed from extracted RNA, that served as the sequencing template. Assay: immunoSEQ multiplex PCR; the TCRdb copy retains only in-frame clones and omits some. Of roughly 190,000 clones in the sample, 55% to 70% were seen once.

The clonotype originates from a human donor with alopecia areata. The source material was CD4+ T cells sorted from blood, sampled at week 4, from a patient treated with tofacitinib. V usage is TRBV29-1 and J usage is TRBJ1-1; 8 nucleotides align to TRBD1. The CDR3 spells CSARTGPNTEAFF. The CDR3 nucleotides are TGCAGCGCCAGGACAGGGCCGAACACTGAAGCTTTCTTT.